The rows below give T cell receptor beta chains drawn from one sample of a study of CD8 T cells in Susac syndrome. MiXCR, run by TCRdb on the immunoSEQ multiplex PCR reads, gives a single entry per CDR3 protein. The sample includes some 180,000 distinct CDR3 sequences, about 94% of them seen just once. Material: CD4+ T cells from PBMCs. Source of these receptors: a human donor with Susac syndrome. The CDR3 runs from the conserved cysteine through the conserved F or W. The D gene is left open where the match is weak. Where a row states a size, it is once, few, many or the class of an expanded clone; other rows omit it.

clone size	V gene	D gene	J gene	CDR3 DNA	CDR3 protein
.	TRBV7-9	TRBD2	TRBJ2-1	TGTGCCAGCAGCTCCACCGGGGGTGGGACTAGCAGGAATGAGCAGTTCTTC	CASSSTGGGTSRNEQFF
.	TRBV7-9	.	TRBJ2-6	TGTGCCAGCAGCTTAGTGGCAGGAACAAGGTCTGGGGCCAACGTCCTGACTTTC	CASSLVAGTRSGANVLTF
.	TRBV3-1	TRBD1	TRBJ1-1	TGTGCCAGCAGCCCCCAAGGTTATGGGACAGGGAAAAACACTGAAGCTTTCTTT	CASSPQGYGTGKNTEAFF
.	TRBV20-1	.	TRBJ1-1	TGCAGTGCTAGAGACCCCAGGGGACCCATGAACACTGAAGCTTTCTTT	CSARDPRGPMNTEAFF
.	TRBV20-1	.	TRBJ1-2	TGCAGTGCTAGAGATCGGGCCGGGACGTATGGCTACACCTTC	CSARDRAGTYGYTF
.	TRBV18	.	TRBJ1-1	TGTGCCAGCTCACCAGAGGGCGGATTGAACACTGAAGCTTTCTTT	CASSPEGGLNTEAFF
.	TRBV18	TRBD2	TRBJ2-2	TGTGCCAGCTCACCACCGGGCCTAGCGGGGAACACCGGGGAGCTGTTTTTT	CASSPPGLAGNTGELFF
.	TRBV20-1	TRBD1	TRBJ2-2	TGCAGTGCGCCGGGACAGTCGAACACCGGGGAGCTGTTTTTT	CSAPGQSNTGELFF
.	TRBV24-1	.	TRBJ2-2	TGTGCCACCAGTGATTCCCTTGTCGGCACCGGGGAGCTGTTTTTT	CATSDSLVGTGELFF
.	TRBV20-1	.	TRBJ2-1	TGCAGTGCTTACAGGGGAGGGTCCTACAATGAGCAGTTCTTC	CSAYRGGSYNEQFF
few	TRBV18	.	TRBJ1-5	TGTGCCAGCTCCAGGAGCGGGGATAGCAATCAGCCCCAGCATTTT	CASSRSGDSNQPQHF
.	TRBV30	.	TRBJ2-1	TGTGCCTGGAGTCTGCGACTACAGGACAATGAGCAGTTCTTC	CAWSLRLQDNEQFF
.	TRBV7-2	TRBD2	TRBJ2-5	TGTGCCAGCAGCTCCTGGACTAGCCTCCAAGAGACCCAGTACTTC	CASSSWTSLQETQYF
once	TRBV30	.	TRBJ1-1	TGTGCCTGGAGTGTACATCCGAACACTGAAGCTTTCTTT	CAWSVHPNTEAFF
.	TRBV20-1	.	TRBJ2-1	TGCAGTGCTACCATCGGGACCTCCTACAATGAGCAGTTCTTC	CSATIGTSYNEQFF
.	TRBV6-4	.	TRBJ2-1	TGTGCCAGCAGTGACTCCGGAGGGCGGACTGAGCAGTTCTTC	CASSDSGGRTEQFF
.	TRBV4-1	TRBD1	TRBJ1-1	TGCGCCAGCAGCCAGAAGGACAGGGGAATGAACACTGAAGCTTTCTTT	CASSQKDRGMNTEAFF
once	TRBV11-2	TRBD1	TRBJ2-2	TGTGCCAGCACCCAGGGGGCGTACCAGGGGACCGGGGAGCTGTTTTTT	CASTQGAYQGTGELFF
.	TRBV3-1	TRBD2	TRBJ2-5	TGTGCCAGCAGCCAAGACAGGGAGGGCGAGACCCAGTACTTC	CASSQDREGETQYF
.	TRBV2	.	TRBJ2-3	TGTGCCAGCACGGCCTTCTCTAGCACAGATACGCAGTATTTT	CASTAFSSTDTQYF
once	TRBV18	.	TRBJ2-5	TGTGCCAGCTCCCTCAACGTAGGCACGCAAGAGACCCAGTACTTC	CASSLNVGTQETQYF
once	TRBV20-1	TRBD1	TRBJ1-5	TGCAGTGCTAATCAGGGGGGTCGCAATCAGCCCCAGCATTTT	CSANQGGRNQPQHF
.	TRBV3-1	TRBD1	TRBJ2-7	TGTGCCAGCAGCTCACCCGGGACAGACTCCTACGAGCAGTACTTC	CASSSPGTDSYEQYF
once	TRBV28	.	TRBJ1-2	TGTGCCAGCATCCCGGGGTCTAACTATGGCTACACCTTC	CASIPGSNYGYTF
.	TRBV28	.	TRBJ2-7	TGTGCCAGCAGTACCGTTCGAGGGCGACCTCCCTACGAGCAGTACTTC	CASSTVRGRPPYEQYF
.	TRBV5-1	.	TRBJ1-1	TGCGCCAGCAGCTTGGGAGGGGGGCCCGGAGCTTTCTTT	CASSLGGGPGAFF
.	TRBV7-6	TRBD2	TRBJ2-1	TGTGCCAGCAGCGCCGGGACTAGCGGCTACAATGAGCAGTTCTTC	CASSAGTSGYNEQFF
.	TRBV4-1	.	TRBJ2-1	TGCGCCAGCAGCCATGGACAGACTATTCGTGGGAGGTACAATGAGCAGTTCTTC	CASSHGQTIRGRYNEQFF
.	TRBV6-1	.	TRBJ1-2	TGTGCCAGCAGGGTTAGTGGGGGCCACTATGGCTACACCTTC	CASRVSGGHYGYTF
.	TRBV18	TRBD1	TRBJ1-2	TGTGCCAGCTTTCCGGGACAGAGTAACTATGGCTACACCTTC	CASFPGQSNYGYTF
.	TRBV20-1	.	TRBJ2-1	TGCAGTGCTAGTACGGGAGACCCTCACAATGAGCAGTTCTTC	CSASTGDPHNEQFF
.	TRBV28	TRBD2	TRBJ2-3	TGTGCCAGCAGTTCCCCCCATGGTAGCGGGTCAGATACGCAGTATTTT	CASSSPHGSGSDTQYF
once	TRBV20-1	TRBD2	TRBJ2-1	TGCAGTGCTAAAACCCTAGCGGGAGCAGCGTACAATGAGCAGTTCTTC	CSAKTLAGAAYNEQFF
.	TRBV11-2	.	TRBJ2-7	TGTGCCAGCAGCACGGGACCGAACTCCTACGAGCAGTACTTC	CASSTGPNSYEQYF
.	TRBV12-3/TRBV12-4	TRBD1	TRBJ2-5	TGTGCCAGCAGTCCCAAGGGGGCGGATCAAGAGACCCAGTACTTC	CASSPKGADQETQYF
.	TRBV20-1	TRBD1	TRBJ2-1	TGCAGTGCTAAGTATCCCTTCACAGGGGTGAATGAGCAGTTCTTC	CSAKYPFTGVNEQFF
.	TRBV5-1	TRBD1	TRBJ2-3	TGCGCCAGCAGCTTGGGACAGGGACCTAGCACAGATACGCAGTATTTT	CASSLGQGPSTDTQYF
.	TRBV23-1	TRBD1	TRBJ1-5	TGCGCCAGCAGGACACCACGACAGGGGGCTAACCAGCCCCAGCATTTT	CASRTPRQGANQPQHF
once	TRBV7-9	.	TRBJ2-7	TGTGCCAGCAGCCTCCGGGACACAATAACCTACGAGCAGTACTTC	CASSLRDTITYEQYF
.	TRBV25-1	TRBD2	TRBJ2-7	TGTGCCAGCAGTGAATCACTAGCGCACGAGCAGTACTTC	CASSESLAHEQYF